This T cell receptor (beta chain) came from a study of neurological immune-mediated disorders. Study results and caveats: No sharing of CDR3 amino acid sequences was observed among expanded clones across subjects, suggesting private repertoires in all groups. Multiple sclerosis patients had less TCR clonal expansion than even healthy controls, unlike HTLV-1-associated myelopathy.

This clonotype was recorded many times. What it recognizes is unknown. The cDNA came from 5'RACE with 10-nucleotide random UMIs. Whenever a sequencing run was performed, it yielded over 160 million TCR-beta sequences from 15-18 subjects. One entry per CDR3 protein, called by TCRdb with MiXCR from the 5' RACE reads. The sample has some 48,000 distinct CDR3 sequences; over 10% are singletons. The time point: longitudinal time-point 2. The source of this sequence is a male donor with HTLV-1-associated myelopathy (HAM/TSP). The specimen sequenced was PBMCs.

The CDR3 region is CATMGSTALANYGYTF. CDR3 bases: TGTGCCACCATGGGTTCCACGGCGCTAGCTAACTATGGCTACACCTTC. V and J are TRBV15 and TRBJ1-2; no firm D call. The germline V gene encodes CDR1 LNHNV and CDR2 YYDKDF (reference sequence). The CDR3 runs 16 residues. V was clipped by 7 bases and J by 0 bases, with 18 bases between them. Using reference TRBV15 and TRBJ1-2 for the parts outside the CDR3, the full variable domain is DAMVIQNPRYQVTQFGKPVTLSCSQTLNHNVMYWYQQKSSQAPKLLFHYYDKDFNNEADTPDNFQSRRPNTSFCFLDIRSPGLGDTAMYLCATMGSTALANYGYTFGSGTRLTVV.